Sequencing of this T cell receptor (beta chain) was carried out in a study of T cell repertoires in cytomegalovirus infection. Turning to the study itself: A matching HLA type, together with CMV infection, was signaled by public TCR beta signatures.

Per germline, CDR1 SGHAT and CDR2 FQNNGV. This CDR3 has 19 amino acids. V lost 5 bases and J lost 1; bases outside the gene matches: 15. Each CDR3 protein is one row after TCRdb ran MiXCR on the reads. Of 150,000 to 200,000 distinct CDR3 sequences listed, 15% to 20% were seen once; the top ten hold 2.5% to 3%. This clonotype was seen a few times. V and J are TRBV11-2 and TRBJ2-7, with 12 nucleotides matching TRBD2. Sequences were obtained from PBMCs. The source is a human donor in good health (CMV status not recorded). Some clones in this sample may be carry-over from other donors' samples. DNA for the CDR3: TGTGCCAGCAGCCAGAGAGGACTAGCGGGATCTCCGGAATCCTACGAGCAGTACTTC. This gives the protein CASSQRGLAGSPESYEQYF.